This TCR beta chain emerged from a study of cytomegalovirus exposure and HLA in healthy donors. These donors, healthy bone marrow donors, were studied. PCR amplification relied on 60 Vbeta primers (plus 13 Jbeta primers). Sequencing was performed with immunoSEQ multiplex PCR; in TCRdb, only in-frame clones are kept and a portion is missing. This sample has roughly 150,000 clones, with about 76% found just once. CDR3 length: 14 residues. The V end was cut by 3 bases, the J end by 0 bases, with 6 bases between. Germline CDR1 KGHSH, CDR2 LQKENI. The receptor was isolated from a woman younger than 35 in good health and CMV-seropositive. Sequenced sample: PBMCs. This chain connects TRBV18 to TRBJ1-3; possibly TRBD1 for D (5 bases). The CDR3 sequence is CASSPGGSGNTIYF. As DNA, the CDR3 is TGTGCCAGCTCACCGGGGGGCTCTGGAAACACCATATATTTT.